This TCR beta chain was found in a study of blood T cell repertoires in COVID-19. In the original processing: Researchers report that nucleated cell counts were estimated from reference gene primer amplification. TCRdb's copy holds only in-frame clones and misses some; the assay was immunoSEQ multiplex PCR. V and J calls and clone size are as listed in that table; D and trimming were resolved from the DNA. This table has some 120,000 clones, approximately 85% appearing once. Trimming cost V 6 bases and J 0 bases, with 10 bases left between them. The CDR3 spans 14 residues. Per germline, CDR1 SGDLS and CDR2 YYNGEE.

Sequencing was carried out using peripheral blood. J is TRBJ1-5 and V is TRBV9, with D unresolved. The sequence derives from a human donor in a cohort sampled during active COVID-19. In nucleotides, the CDR3 is TGTGCCAGCAATCGAGGGATTAGCAATCAGCCCCAGCATTTT. Encoded protein: CASNRGISNQPQHF.